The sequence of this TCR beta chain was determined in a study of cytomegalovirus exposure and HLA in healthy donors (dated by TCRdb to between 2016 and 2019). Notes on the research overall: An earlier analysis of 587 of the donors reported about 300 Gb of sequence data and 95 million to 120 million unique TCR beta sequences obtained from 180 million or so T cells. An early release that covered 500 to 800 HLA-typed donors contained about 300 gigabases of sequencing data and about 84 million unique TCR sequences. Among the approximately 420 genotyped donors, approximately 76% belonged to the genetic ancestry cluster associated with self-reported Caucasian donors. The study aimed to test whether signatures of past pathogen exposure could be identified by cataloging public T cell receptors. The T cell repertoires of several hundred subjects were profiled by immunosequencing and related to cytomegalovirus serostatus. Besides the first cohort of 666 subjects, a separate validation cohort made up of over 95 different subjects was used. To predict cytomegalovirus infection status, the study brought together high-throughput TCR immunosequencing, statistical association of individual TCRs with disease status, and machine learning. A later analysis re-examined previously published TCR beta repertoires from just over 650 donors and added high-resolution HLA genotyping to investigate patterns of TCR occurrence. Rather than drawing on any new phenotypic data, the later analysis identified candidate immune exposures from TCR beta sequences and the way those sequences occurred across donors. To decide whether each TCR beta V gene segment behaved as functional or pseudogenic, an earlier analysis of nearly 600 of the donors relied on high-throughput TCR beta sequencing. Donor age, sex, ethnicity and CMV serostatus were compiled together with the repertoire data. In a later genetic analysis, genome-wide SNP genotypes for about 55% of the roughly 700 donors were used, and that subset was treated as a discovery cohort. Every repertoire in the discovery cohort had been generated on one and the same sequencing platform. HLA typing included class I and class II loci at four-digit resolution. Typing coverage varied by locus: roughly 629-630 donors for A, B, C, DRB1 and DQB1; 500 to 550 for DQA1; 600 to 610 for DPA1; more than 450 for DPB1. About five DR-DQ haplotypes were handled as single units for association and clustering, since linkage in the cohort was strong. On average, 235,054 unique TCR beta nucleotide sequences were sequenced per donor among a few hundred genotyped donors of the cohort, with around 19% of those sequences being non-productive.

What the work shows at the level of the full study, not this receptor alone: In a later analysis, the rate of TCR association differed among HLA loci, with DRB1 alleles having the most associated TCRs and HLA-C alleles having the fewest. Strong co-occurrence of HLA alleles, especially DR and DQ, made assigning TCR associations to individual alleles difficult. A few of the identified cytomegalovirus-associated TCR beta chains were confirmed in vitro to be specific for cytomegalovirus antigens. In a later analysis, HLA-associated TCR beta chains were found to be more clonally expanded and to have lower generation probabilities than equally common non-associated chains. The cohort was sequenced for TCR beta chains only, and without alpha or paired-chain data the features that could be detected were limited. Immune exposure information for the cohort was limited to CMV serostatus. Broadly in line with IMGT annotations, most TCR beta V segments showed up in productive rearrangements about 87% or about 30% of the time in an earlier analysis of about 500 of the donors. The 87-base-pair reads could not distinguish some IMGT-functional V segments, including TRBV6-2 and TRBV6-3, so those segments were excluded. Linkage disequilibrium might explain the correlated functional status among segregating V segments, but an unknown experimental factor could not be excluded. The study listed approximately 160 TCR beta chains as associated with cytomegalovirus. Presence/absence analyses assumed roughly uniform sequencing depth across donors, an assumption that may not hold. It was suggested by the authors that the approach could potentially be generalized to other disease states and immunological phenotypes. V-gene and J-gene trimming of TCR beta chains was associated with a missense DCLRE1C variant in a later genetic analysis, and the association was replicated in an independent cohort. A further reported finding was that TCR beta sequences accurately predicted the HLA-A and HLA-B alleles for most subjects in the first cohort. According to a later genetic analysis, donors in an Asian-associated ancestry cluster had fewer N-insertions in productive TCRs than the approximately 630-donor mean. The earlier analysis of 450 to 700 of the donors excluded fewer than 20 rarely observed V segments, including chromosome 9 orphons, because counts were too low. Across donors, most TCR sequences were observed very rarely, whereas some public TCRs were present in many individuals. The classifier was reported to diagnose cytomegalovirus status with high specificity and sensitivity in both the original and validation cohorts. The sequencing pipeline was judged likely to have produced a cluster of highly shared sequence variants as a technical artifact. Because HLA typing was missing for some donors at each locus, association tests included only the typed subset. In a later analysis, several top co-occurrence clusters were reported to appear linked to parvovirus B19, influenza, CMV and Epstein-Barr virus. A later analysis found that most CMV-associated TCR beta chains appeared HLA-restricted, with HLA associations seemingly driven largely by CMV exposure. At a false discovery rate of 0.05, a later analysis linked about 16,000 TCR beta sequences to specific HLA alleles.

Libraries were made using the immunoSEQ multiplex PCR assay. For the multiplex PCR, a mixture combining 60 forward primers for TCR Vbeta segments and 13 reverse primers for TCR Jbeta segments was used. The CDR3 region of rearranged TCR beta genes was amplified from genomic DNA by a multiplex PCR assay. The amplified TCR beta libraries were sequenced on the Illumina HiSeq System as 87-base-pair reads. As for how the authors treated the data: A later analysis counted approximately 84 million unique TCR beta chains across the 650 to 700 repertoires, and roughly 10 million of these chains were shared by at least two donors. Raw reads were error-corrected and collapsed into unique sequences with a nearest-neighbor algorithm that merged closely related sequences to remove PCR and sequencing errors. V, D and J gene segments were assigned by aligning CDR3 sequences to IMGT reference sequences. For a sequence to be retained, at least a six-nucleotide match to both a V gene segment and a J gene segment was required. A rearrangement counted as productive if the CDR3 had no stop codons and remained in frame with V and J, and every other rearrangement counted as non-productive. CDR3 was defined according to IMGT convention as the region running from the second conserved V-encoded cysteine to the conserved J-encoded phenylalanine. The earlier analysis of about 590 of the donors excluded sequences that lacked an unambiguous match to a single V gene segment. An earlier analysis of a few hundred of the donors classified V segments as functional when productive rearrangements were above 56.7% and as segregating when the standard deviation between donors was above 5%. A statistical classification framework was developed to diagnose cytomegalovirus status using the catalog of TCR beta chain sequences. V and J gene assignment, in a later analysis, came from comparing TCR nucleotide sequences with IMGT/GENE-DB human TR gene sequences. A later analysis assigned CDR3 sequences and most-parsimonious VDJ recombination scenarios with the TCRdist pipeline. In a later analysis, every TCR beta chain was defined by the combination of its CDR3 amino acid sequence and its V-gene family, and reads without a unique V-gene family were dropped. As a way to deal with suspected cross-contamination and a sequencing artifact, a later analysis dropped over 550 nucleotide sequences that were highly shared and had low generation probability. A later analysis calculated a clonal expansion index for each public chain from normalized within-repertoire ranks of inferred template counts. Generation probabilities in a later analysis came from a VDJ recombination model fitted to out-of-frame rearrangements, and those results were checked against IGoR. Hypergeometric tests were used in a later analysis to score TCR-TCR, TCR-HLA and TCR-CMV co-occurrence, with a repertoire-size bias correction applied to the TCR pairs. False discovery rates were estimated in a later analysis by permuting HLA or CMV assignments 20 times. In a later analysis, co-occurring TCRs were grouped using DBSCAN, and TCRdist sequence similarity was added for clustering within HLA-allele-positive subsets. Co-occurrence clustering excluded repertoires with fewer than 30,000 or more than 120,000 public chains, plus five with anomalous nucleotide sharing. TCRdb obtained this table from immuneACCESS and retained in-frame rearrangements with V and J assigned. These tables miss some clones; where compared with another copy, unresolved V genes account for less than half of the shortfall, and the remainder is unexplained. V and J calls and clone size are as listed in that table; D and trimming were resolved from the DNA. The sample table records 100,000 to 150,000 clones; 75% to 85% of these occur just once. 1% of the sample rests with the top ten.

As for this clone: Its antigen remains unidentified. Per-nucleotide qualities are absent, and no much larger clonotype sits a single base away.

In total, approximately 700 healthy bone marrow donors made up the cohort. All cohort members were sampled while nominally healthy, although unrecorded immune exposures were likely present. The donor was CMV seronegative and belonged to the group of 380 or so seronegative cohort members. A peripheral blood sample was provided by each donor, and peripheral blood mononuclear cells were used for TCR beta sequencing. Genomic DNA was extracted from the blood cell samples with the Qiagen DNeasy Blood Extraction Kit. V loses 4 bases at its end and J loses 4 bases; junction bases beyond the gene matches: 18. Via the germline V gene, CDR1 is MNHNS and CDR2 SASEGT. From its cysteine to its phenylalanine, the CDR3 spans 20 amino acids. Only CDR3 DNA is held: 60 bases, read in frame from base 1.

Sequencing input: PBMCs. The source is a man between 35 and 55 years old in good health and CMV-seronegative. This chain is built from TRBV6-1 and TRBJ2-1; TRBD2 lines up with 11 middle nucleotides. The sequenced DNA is TGTGCCAGCAGTGTTCGTTCTACCGGGACTAGCGGAGCGCTTTACAATGAGCAGTTCTTC. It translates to CASSVRSTGTSGALYNEQFF.